Detailed here is one T cell receptor (beta chain). V shed 6 bases, J shed 2 bases, and the junction held 4 bases outside the gene matches. Germline CDR1 MNHEY, CDR2 SVGAGI. CDR3 length equals 13 residues. Per the authors' pipeline: Reference gene primer amplification yielded estimated nucleated cell counts. Sequencing used immunoSEQ multiplex PCR; TCRdb keeps in-frame clones, though not all of them. That table supplies the V and J calls and clone size; D and trimming were determined from the DNA. The sample records tens of thousands of clones, 90% being singletons. These data originate in a study of blood T cell repertoires in COVID-19.

V gene TRBV6-5 combines with J gene TRBJ2-7; 7 bases line up with TRBD1. The sequenced material came from peripheral blood. The origin of this receptor is a human donor with active COVID-19. The donor label of this sample is uncertain. The CDR3: CASSDRVTYEQYV. The CDR3 coding sequence is TGTGCCAGCAGCGACAGGGTCACCTACGAGCAGTACGTC.